The text below deals with one T cell receptor beta chain. The record originates from a study of blood T cell repertoires in COVID-19. Looking at the study overall: PBMCs, B-cell-depleted T cells, or T cells were the source of the cDNA or gDNA that made up the material.

Only in-frame clones appear in the TCRdb table, and some are missing; sequencing was by immunoSEQ multiplex PCR. This table holds 73,000 or so clones, approximately 83% found once. CDR3 length: 16 amino acids. Looked up from germline, CDR1 is MNHNS and CDR2 is SASEGT. The ends lost 0 bases at V and 2 bases at J; junction bases unmatched: 4. The source is a woman aged 55-70 years with acute or convalescent COVID-19. V usage is TRBV6-1 and J usage is TRBJ1-3, with TRBD1 matching 7 bases. The sample was peripheral blood. The CDR3 region is CASSEAKGAPGNTIYF. The CDR3 nucleotides read TGTGCCAGCAGTGAAGCGAAGGGGGCGCCTGGAAACACCATATATTTT.